The 9 T cell receptor beta chains reported below all come from one sample, sequenced in a study of neurological immune-mediated disorders. TCRdb reanalysed the 5' RACE reads using MiXCR and keeps one entry per CDR3 protein. The sample records about 59,000 distinct CDR3 sequences, about 24% being singletons. Time point reported: technical triplicate 2. Source material: PBMCs. The receptors shown here come from a man aged 60-69 years with HTLV-1-associated myelopathy (HAM/TSP).

The CDR3 DNA reads as TGCAGTGTTCCGGGACTAGCGATCCACGAGCAGTACTTC. Translation: CSVPGLAIHEQYF. This sequence joins TRBV20-1 and TRBJ2-7; 10 bases match TRBD2. Germline V gives CDR1 DFQATT, CDR2 SNEGSKA (reference sequence). V was clipped by 7 bases and J by 5 bases; unmatched bases: 8. The CDR3 is 13 amino acids.

Details on this clonotype: A much more abundant neighbour one base away suggests this may be a read error. This rearrangement joins TRBV2 to TRBJ2-2; D call uncertain. Trimming cost V 10 bases and J 2 bases, with 11 bases left between them. This CDR3 has 13 amino acids. Germline V lookup: CDR1 SNHLY, CDR2 FYNNEI. The CDR3 spells CATKVTNTGELFF. The CDR3 DNA reads as TGTGCCACTAAGGTCACTAACACCGGGGAGCTGTTTTTT.

This clonotype was seen ten or more times. The chain uses TRBV20-1 and TRBJ2-3; TRBD1 matches at 11 bases. The germline gives CDR1 DFQATT, CDR2 SNEGSKA (reference sequence). This CDR3 contains 15 residues. V trimming: 6 bases; J trimming: 3 bases; junction bases outside the gene matches: 8. CDR3 in amino acids: CSAPDRGRGTDTQYF. In DNA, the CDR3 is TGCAGTGCCCCGGACAGGGGGCGAGGGACAGATACGCAGTATTTT.

The CDR3 DNA sequence: TGTGCCAGCAGCCCCGTGGGGGGCCCAGATACGCAGTATTTT. Protein sequence: CASSPVGGPDTQYF. The J gene is TRBJ2-3, the V gene TRBV7-6; D tentatively reads TRBD1 or TRBD2 (6 bases each). CDR1 SGHVS and CDR2 FNYEAQ come from the germline V gene. The V end lost 5 bases, the J end lost 4 bases, and 13 bases lay between the germline ends. This CDR3 region has 14 residues.

The CDR3 bases are TGCAGTGCGAGACCCAGGACAAGGAATAAGCCCCAGCATTTT. Its translation is CSARPRTRNKPQHF. This chain connects TRBV20-1 to TRBJ1-5, with a tentative D call TRBD1 (5 bases). There are 14 residues in the CDR3. The V gene's germline CDR1 is DFQATT and CDR2 SNEGSKA (reference sequence). The V end was cut by 6 bases, the J end by 8 bases, with 20 bases between.

The genes are TRBV20-1 and TRBJ2-7, with 7 bases identical to TRBD1. CDR3 size: 12 residues. Germline values: CDR1 DFQATT, CDR2 SNEGSKA (reference sequence). V lost 7 bases, J lost 3 bases, and 6 bases stayed unmatched. CDR3 bases: TGCAGTGACCCCAGGACAGGCTACGAGCAGTACTTC. It codes for CSDPRTGYEQYF.

In its sample, this clonotype was seen a few times. The rearrangement links TRBV20-1 to TRBJ2-1; the match to TRBD2 covers 7 bases. The V and J ends lost 3 bases and 9 bases, in that order; junction bases with no gene match: 11. The CDR3 runs to 14 residues. The germline gives CDR1 DFQATT, CDR2 SNEGSKA (reference sequence). CDR3 nucleotides: TGCAGTGCTAGGGATGGGAGCGGGATCGGTGAGCAGTTCTTC. Translated: CSARDGSGIGEQFF.

This clonotype was counted ten times or more. V gene TRBV14 combines with J gene TRBJ2-7; tentative D call: TRBD2 (5 bases). The germline V gene has CDR1 SGHDN and CDR2 FVKESK. The CDR3 extends over 12 amino acids. V shed 8 bases and J shed 7 bases, with 15 bases lying between them. The DNA for the CDR3 is TGTGCCAGCCCCGACCCTTCGGGAGAGCAGTACTTC. It is translated as CASPDPSGEQYF.

The V and J genes are TRBV12-3 or TRBV12-4 and TRBJ2-5; D gene uncertain. The CDR3 is made up of 12 amino acids. The V end lost 0 bases, the J end lost 6 bases, and 5 bases lay between the germline ends. CDR3 bases: TGTGCCAGCAGTTTAGCGTTAAAGACCCAGTACTTC. Protein: CASSLALKTQYF.